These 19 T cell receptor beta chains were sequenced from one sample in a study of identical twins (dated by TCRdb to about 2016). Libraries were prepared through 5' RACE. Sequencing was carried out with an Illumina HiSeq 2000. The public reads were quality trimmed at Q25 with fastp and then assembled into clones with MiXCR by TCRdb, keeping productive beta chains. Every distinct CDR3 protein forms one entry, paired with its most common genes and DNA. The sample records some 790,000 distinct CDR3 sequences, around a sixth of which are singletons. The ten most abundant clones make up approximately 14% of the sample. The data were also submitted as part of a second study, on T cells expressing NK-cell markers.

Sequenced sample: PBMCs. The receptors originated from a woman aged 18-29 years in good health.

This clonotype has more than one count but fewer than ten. CDR3 DNA: TGCGCCAGCAGCTTGGAGGGGGGCGCGTACAACACTGAAGCTTTCTTT. Its protein product is CASSLEGGAYNTEAFF. The chain recombines TRBV5-1 with TRBJ1-1; the D gene is possibly TRBD1 (6 bases). The CDR3 contains 16 residues. Germline CDR1 reads SGHRS; CDR2 reads YFSETQ. Trimming stripped 0 bases from V and 2 bases from J, with 14 bases between.

CDR3 bases: TGTGCCAGCAGTTACAGTGGACTAGCGGGGTCTAAAGAGACCCAGTACTTC. Residues: CASSYSGLAGSKETQYF. The gene calls are TRBV6-2 or TRBV6-3 and TRBJ2-5; 12 nucleotides match TRBD2. The CDR3 runs to 17 residues. V lost 2 bases and J lost 3; bases outside the gene matches: 7. Germline V lookup: CDR1 MNHEY, CDR2 SVGEGT.

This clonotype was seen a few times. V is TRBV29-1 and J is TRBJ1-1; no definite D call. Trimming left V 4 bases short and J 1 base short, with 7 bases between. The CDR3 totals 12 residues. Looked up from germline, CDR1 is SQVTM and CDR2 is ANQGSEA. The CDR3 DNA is TGCAGCGTTGCTGGAGGGAACACTGAAGCTTTCTTT. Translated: CSVAGGNTEAFF.

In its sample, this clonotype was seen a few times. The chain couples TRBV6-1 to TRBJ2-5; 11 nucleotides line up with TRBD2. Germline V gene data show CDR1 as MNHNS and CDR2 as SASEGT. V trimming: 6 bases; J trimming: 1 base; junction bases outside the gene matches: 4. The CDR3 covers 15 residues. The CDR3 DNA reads TGTGCCAGCAGGACCGGGACTAGCGGCCAAGAGACCCAGTACTTC. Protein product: CASRTGTSGQETQYF.

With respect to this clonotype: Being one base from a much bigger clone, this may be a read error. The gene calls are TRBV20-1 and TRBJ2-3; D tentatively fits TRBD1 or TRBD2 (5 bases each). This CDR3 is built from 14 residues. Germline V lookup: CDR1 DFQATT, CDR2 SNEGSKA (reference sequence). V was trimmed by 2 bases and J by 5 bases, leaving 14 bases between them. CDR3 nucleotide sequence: TGCAGTGCTAGACGGCAGTCGAGGGGAGATACGCAGTATTTT. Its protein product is CSARRQSRGDTQYF.

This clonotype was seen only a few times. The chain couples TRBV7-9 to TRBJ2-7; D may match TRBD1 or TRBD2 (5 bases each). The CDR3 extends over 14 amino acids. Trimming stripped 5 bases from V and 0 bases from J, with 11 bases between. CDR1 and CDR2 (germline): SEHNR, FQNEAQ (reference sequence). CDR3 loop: CASSNRDRSYEQYF. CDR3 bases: TGTGCCAGCAGCAACCGGGACCGCTCCTACGAGCAGTACTTC.

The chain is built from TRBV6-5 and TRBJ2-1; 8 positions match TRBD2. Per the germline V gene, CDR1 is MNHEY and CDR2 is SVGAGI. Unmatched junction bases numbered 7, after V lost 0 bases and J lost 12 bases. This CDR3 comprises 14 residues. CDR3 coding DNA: TGTGCCAGCAGTTACTCGAAATTAGCGGGGAGGCAGTTCTTC. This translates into CASSYSKLAGRQFF.

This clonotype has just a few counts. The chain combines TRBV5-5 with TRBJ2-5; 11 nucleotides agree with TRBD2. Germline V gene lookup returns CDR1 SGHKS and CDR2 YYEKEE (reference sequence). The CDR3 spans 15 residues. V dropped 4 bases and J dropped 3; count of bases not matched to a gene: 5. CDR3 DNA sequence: TGTGCCAGCAGCGTAGGGACTAGCGGAAAAGAGACCCAGTACTTC. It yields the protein CASSVGTSGKETQYF. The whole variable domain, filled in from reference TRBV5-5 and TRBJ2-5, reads DAGVTQSPTHLIKTRGQQVTLRCSPISGHKSVSWYQQVLGQGPQFIFQYYEKEERGRGNFPDRFSARQFPNYSSELNVNALLLGDSALYLCASSVGTSGKETQYFGPGTRLLVL.

The CDR3 sequence: CASSDNLGELSYEQYF. CDR3 coding DNA: TGTGCCAGCAGTGACAATCTCGGTGAGCTGTCCTACGAGCAGTACTTC. The gene calls are TRBV6-4 and TRBJ2-7; D gene unclear. The V gene lost 2 bases and the J gene lost 1 base, with 15 bases spanning the gap. CDR3 length: 16 amino acids. Germline values: CDR1 MRHNA, CDR2 SNTAGT.

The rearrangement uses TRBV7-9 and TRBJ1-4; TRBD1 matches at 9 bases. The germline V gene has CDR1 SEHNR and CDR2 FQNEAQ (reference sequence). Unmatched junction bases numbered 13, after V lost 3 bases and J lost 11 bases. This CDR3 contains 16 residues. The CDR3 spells CASSFTGGVRPEKLFF. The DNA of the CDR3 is TGTGCCAGCAGCTTCACAGGGGGCGTTAGGCCTGAGAAACTGTTTTTT.

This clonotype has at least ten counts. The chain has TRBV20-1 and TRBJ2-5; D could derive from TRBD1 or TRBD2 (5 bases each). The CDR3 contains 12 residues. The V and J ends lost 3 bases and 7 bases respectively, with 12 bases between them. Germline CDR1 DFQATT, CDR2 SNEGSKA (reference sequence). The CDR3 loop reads CSASGGEVTQYF. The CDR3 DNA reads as TGCAGTGCTAGTGGGGGTGAGGTGACCCAGTACTTC.

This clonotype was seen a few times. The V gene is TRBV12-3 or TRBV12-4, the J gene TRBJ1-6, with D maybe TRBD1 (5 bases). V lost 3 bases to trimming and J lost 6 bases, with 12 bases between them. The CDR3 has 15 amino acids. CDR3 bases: TGTGCCAGCAGTTTTAAGCCAGGGCGTAATTCACCCCTCCACTTT. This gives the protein CASSFKPGRNSPLHF.

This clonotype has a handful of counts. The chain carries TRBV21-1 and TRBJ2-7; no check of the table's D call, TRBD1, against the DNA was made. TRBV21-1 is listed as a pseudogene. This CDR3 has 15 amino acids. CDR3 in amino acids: CASSSPRDRRYEQYF. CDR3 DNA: TGTGCCAGCAGCTCCCCCCGGGACAGGCGCTACGAGCAGTACTTC.

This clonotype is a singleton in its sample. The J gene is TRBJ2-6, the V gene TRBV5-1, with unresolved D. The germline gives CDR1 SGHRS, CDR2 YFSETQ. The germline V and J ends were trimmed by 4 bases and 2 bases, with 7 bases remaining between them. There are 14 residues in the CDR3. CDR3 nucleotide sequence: TGCGCCAGCAGCGTATTGACTGGGGCCAACGTCCTGACTTTC. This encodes CASSVLTGANVLTF.

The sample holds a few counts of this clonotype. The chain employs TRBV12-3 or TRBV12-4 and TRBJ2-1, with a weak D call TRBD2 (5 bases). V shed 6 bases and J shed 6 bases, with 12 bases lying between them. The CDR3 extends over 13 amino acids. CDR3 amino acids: CASSPFGVNEQFF. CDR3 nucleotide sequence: TGTGCCAGCAGCCCCTTCGGGGTCAATGAGCAGTTCTTC.

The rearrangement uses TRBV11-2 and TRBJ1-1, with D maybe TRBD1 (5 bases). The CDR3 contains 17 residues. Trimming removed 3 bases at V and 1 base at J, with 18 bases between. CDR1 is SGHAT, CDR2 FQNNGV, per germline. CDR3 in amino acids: CASSFTFTGTANTEAFF. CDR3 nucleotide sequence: TGTGCCAGCAGCTTCACCTTCACCGGGACGGCGAACACTGAAGCTTTCTTT.

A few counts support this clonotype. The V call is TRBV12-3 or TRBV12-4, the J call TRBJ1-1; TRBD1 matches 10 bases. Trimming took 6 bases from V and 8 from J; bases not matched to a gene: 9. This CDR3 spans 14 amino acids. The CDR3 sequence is CASSRRTGGLEAFF. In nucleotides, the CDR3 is TGTGCCAGCAGCCGTCGGACAGGGGGTTTGGAAGCTTTCTTT.

CDR3 sequence reads: CASSPGVVSYNEQFF. DNA for the CDR3: TGTGCCAGCTCACCTGGAGTTGTCTCCTACAATGAGCAGTTCTTC. The chain carries TRBV18 and TRBJ2-1; D is undetermined. The V end lost 3 bases, the J end lost 0 bases, and 9 bases lay between the germline ends. This CDR3 region has 15 residues. Germline-derived CDR1 and CDR2 are KGHSH and LQKENI. Supplemented by reference TRBV18 and TRBJ2-1, the full variable domain reads NAGVMQNPRHLVRRRGQEARLRCSPMKGHSHVYWYRQLPEEGLKFMVYLQKENIIDESGMPKERFSAEFPKEGPSILRIQQVVRGDSAAYFCASSPGVVSYNEQFFGPGTRLTVL.

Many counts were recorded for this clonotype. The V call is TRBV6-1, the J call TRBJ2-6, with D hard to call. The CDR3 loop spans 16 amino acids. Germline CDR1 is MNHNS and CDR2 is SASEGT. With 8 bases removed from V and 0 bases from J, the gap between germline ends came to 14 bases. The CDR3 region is CASHPGSHSGANVLTF. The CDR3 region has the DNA TGTGCCAGCCATCCGGGTTCCCACTCTGGGGCCAACGTCCTGACTTTC.